This is a list of T cell receptor beta chains from one sample in a study of CD8 T cells in ankylosing spondylitis. TCRdb re-called the 5' RACE reads through MiXCR, storing one row per CDR3 protein. Among hundreds of thousands of distinct CDR3 sequences listed, about 10% were seen once. The sample taken for sequencing was blood, either unsorted or a sorted T cell fraction (not recorded which). Receptor source: a male donor with ankylosing spondylitis. The CDR3 runs from the conserved cysteine through the conserved F or W. The D gene is left open where the match is weak. Only some rows state a clone size, as once, few, many or a class for expanded clones.

j_gene,v_gene,d_gene,abundance,CDR3aa,CDR3nt
TRBJ2-5,TRBV12-3/TRBV12-4,TRBD1,few,CASNPGGYSSETQYF,TGTGCCAGCAATCCAGGGGGCTACAGTTCCGAGACCCAGTACTTC
TRBJ1-4,TRBV20-1,-,few,CSARPGDEKLFF,TGCAGTGCTAGACCAGGGGATGAAAAACTGTTTTTT
TRBJ2-7,TRBV6-1,-,-,CASSEWYEQYF,TGTGCCAGCAGTGAATGGTACGAGCAGTACTTC
TRBJ2-1,TRBV20-1,-,few,CSAREPYLGNEQFF,TGCAGTGCTAGAGAGCCCTACCTCGGCAATGAGCAGTTCTTC
TRBJ2-3,TRBV5-6,-,-,CASSLAARAGSTDTQYF,TGTGCCAGCAGCCTGGCGGCGCGCGCAGGAAGCACAGATACGCAGTATTTT
TRBJ2-5,TRBV18,TRBD2,-,CASSPFTGRAPGETQYF,TGTGCCAGCTCACCGTTCACCGGGAGGGCCCCGGGGGAGACCCAGTACTTC
TRBJ2-7,TRBV28,-,-,CASSFDAHYEQYF,TGTGCCAGCAGTTTCGACGCGCACTACGAGCAGTACTTC
TRBJ2-1,TRBV12-3/TRBV12-4,TRBD2,many,CASRTSGRPNEQFF,TGTGCCAGCAGGACTAGCGGGAGACCCAATGAGCAGTTCTTC
TRBJ2-7,TRBV5-4,TRBD1,-,CASSDVPGGRQYF,TGTGCCAGCAGCGACGTACCAGGGGGCAGGCAGTACTTC
TRBJ1-6,TRBV10-3,-,few,CAISDGRSPLHF,TGTGCCATCAGTGATGGGAGATCACCCCTCCACTTT
TRBJ1-2,TRBV20-1,TRBD1,-,CSARETGLYGYTF,TGCAGTGCTAGAGAGACAGGGCTTTATGGCTACACCTTC
TRBJ1-1,TRBV20-1,-,-,CSAKHLLGNTEAFF,TGCAGTGCTAAACACCTTTTGGGGAACACTGAAGCTTTCTTT
TRBJ2-4,TRBV4-3,TRBD1,-,CASSLTGVTDIQYF,TGCGCCAGCAGCCTTACAGGGGTGACGGACATTCAGTACTTC
TRBJ2-7,TRBV13,TRBD2,-,CASSWKTSGRAHEQYF,TGTGCCAGCAGCTGGAAGACTAGCGGGAGGGCTCACGAGCAGTACTTC
TRBJ1-4,TRBV4-2,-,-,CASSQERAGEKLFF,TGTGCCAGCAGCCAAGAGAGGGCAGGTGAAAAACTGTTTTTT
TRBJ2-3,TRBV20-1,-,few,CSALPGTNGDTQYF,TGCAGTGCTCTACCCGGGACAAACGGGGATACGCAGTATTTT
TRBJ1-1,TRBV20-1,-,few,CSAREGDLQAFF,TGCAGTGCTAGAGAGGGCGATTTACAAGCTTTCTTT
TRBJ2-7,TRBV6-2/TRBV6-3,-,-,CASSSGRAEYF,TGTGCCAGCAGCTCCGGGCGGGCGGAGTACTTC
TRBJ2-7,TRBV4-1,TRBD2,few,CASSQDRAFSGSYEQYF,TGCGCCAGCAGCCAAGATCGGGCTTTTAGCGGGTCCTACGAGCAGTACTTC
TRBJ1-2,TRBV5-6,-,many,CASSASAVVYGYTF,TGTGCCAGCAGCGCCTCGGCCGTTGTCTATGGCTACACCTTC
TRBJ1-1,TRBV5-1,-,-,CASSLPRGAGNTEAFF,TGCGCCAGCAGCCTACCTCGGGGGGCAGGAAACACTGAAGCTTTCTTT
TRBJ1-3,TRBV20-1,TRBD1,many,CSATRGPGNTIYF,TGCAGTGCTACCAGGGGGCCTGGAAACACCATATATTTT
TRBJ2-7,TRBV5-1,-,-,CASSSGVPWGEQYF,TGCGCCAGCAGCTCCGGGGTCCCGTGGGGCGAGCAGTACTTC
TRBJ1-1,TRBV20-1,-,-,CSASRRVAFAEAFF,TGCAGTGCTAGTCGACGAGTTGCCTTCGCTGAAGCTTTCTTT
TRBJ1-2,TRBV28,TRBD1,-,CASIRTGSRGYTF,TGTGCCAGCATACGGACAGGGAGTAGAGGCTACACCTTC
TRBJ1-1,TRBV29-1,-,many,CSVSEAFF,TGCAGCGTTTCTGAAGCTTTCTTT
TRBJ2-1,TRBV18,-,-,CASSPSTQRVYNEQFF,TGTGCCAGCTCACCGTCGACCCAGCGGGTCTACAATGAGCAGTTCTTC
TRBJ1-2,TRBV5-1,TRBD1,few,CATSPDRGIGGYTF,TGCGCCACCTCTCCCGACAGGGGAATCGGCGGCTACACCTTC
TRBJ2-5,TRBV20-1,TRBD2,many,CSARDAGTSGFQETQYF,TGCAGTGCTAGAGATGCTGGGACTAGCGGGTTCCAAGAGACCCAGTACTTC
TRBJ1-1,TRBV28,-,few,CASSLFRVAEAFF,TGTGCCAGCAGTTTGTTCAGGGTCGCTGAAGCTTTCTTT
TRBJ1-1,TRBV5-1,TRBD1,-,CASSSPTGRRVTEAFF,TGCGCCAGCAGCTCCCCGACAGGGAGGAGGGTCACTGAAGCTTTCTTT
TRBJ2-7,TRBV27,-,-,CASRRGTKYEQYF,TGTGCCAGCCGCAGAGGGACAAAATACGAGCAGTACTTC
TRBJ2-7,TRBV29-1,-,many,CSVVPIQGTGDEQYF,TGCAGCGTTGTCCCCATCCAGGGAACTGGGGACGAGCAGTACTTC
TRBJ2-5,TRBV4-2,TRBD2,few,CASSQDRIMELAEETQYF,TGTGCCAGCAGCCAAGATAGAATTATGGAACTAGCGGAAGAGACCCAGTACTTC
TRBJ2-3,TRBV29-1,-,few,CSLTPGPITDTQYF,TGCAGCTTAACGCCCGGACCAATCACAGATACGCAGTATTTT
TRBJ2-3,TRBV4-1,TRBD2,few,CASSQGNLAVHPRATDTQYF,TGCGCCAGCAGCCAAGGTAACCTAGCGGTACATCCCCGGGCCACAGATACGCAGTATTTT
TRBJ1-1,TRBV20-1,TRBD1,-,CSALDRTGRGTEAFF,TGCAGTGCTCTGGATAGGACAGGGCGGGGGACTGAAGCTTTCTTT
TRBJ2-1,TRBV24-1,-,many,CATQPAGPQYNEQFF,TGTGCCACGCAACCCGCGGGGCCCCAATACAATGAGCAGTTCTTC
TRBJ1-5,TRBV12-3/TRBV12-4,-,few,CASSFTANQPQHF,TGTGCCAGCAGTTTTACGGCGAATCAGCCCCAGCATTTT
TRBJ1-5,TRBV20-1,TRBD1,many,CSAGQGDRPQHF,TGCAGTGCTGGACAGGGGGACCGGCCCCAGCATTTT
TRBJ2-5,TRBV18,-,-,CASSPFSLGETQYF,TGTGCCAGCTCACCTTTCTCTTTGGGAGAGACCCAGTACTTC
TRBJ2-3,TRBV20-1,TRBD2,-,CSANLGRFRTDTQYF,TGCAGTGCTAATCTCGGGAGGTTTCGCACAGATACGCAGTATTTT
TRBJ1-6,TRBV25-1,-,few,CASSSRTVVSSPLHF,TGTGCCAGCAGTTCTCGGACAGTTGTCTCTTCACCCCTCCACTTT
TRBJ2-7,TRBV6-2/TRBV6-3,-,-,CASSYLKQRSSYEQYF,TGTGCCAGCAGTTACCTGAAACAGAGGAGCTCCTACGAGCAGTACTTC
TRBJ2-5,TRBV20-1,TRBD1,few,CSARTGIQETQYF,TGCAGTGCCCGGACAGGGATTCAAGAGACCCAGTACTTC
TRBJ2-6,TRBV6-5,-,-,CASILRKGSGANVLTF,TGTGCCAGCATTTTACGTAAGGGGTCTGGGGCCAACGTCCTGACTTTC
TRBJ2-7,TRBV28,-,few,CASSLLPTGEQYF,TGTGCCAGCAGTTTATTGCCTACAGGCGAGCAGTACTTC
TRBJ2-1,TRBV6-2/TRBV6-3,-,few,CASSYFSGGARDNEQFF,TGTGCCAGCAGTTACTTTTCTGGAGGGGCGAGGGACAATGAGCAGTTCTTC
TRBJ1-1,TRBV7-9,-,few,CASSLAQAEAFF,TGTGCCAGCAGCTTAGCCCAGGCTGAAGCTTTCTTT
TRBJ1-2,TRBV5-1,TRBD1,few,CASSWDRGQGGYTF,TGCGCCAGCAGCTGGGACAGGGGACAAGGTGGCTACACCTTC
TRBJ2-3,TRBV7-2,TRBD2,-,CASSLVVAGVGYTQYF,TGTGCCAGCAGCTTAGTGGTTGCGGGAGTAGGATATACGCAGTATTTT
TRBJ2-1,TRBV11-1,TRBD2,-,CASNSPRGSGSSYNEQFF,TGTGCCAGCAATAGCCCGAGAGGTAGCGGGAGTTCCTACAATGAGCAGTTCTTC
TRBJ2-1,TRBV20-1,TRBD1,few,CSATSGTGGDEQFF,TGCAGTGCTACCTCCGGGACAGGGGGCGATGAGCAGTTCTTC
TRBJ2-5,TRBV4-3,TRBD2,-,CASSQAALGGLLETQYF,TGCGCCAGCAGCCAAGCCGCCCTCGGGGGGTTGTTAGAGACCCAGTACTTC
TRBJ2-7,TRBV6-1,TRBD2,few,CASSRTSGFSSYEQYF,TGTGCCAGCAGCAGGACTAGCGGTTTTTCCTCCTACGAGCAGTACTTC